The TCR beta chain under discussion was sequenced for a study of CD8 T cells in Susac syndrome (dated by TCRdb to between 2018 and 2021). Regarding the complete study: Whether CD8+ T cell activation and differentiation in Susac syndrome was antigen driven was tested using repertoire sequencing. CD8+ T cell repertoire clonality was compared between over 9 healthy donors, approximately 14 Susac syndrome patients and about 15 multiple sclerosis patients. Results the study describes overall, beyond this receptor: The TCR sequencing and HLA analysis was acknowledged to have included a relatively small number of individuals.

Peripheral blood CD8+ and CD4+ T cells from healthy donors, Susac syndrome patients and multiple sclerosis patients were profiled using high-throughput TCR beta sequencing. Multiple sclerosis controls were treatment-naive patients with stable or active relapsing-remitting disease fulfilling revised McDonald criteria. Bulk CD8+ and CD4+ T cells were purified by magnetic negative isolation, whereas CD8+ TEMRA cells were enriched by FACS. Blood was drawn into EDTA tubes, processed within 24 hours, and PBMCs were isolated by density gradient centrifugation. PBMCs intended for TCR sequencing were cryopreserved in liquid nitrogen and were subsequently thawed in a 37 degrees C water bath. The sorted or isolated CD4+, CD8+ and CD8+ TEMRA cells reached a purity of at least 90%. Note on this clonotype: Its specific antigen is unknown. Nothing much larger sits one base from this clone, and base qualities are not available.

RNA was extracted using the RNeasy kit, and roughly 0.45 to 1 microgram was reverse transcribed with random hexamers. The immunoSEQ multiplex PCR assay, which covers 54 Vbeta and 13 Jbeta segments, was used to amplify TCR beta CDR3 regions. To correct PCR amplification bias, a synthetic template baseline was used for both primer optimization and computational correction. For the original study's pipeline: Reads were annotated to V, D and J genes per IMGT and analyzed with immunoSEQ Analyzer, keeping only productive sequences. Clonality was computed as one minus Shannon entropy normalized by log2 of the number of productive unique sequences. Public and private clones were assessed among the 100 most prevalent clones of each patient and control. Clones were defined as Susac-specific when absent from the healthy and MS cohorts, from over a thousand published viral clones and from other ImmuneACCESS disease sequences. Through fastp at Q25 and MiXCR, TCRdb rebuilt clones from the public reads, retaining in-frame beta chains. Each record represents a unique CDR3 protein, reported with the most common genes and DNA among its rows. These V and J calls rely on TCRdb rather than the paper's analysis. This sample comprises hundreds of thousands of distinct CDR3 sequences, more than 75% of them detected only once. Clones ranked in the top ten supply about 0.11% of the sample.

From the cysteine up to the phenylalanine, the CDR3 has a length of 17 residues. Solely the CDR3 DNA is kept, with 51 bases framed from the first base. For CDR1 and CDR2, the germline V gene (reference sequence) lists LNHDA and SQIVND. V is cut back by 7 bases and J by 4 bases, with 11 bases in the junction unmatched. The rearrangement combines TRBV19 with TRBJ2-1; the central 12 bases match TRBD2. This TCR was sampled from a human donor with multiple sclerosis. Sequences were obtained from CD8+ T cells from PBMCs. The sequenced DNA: TGTGCCAGTACCGAAACTAGCGGGAGGACCTTATACAATGAGCAGTTCTTC. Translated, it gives CASTETSGRTLYNEQFF.